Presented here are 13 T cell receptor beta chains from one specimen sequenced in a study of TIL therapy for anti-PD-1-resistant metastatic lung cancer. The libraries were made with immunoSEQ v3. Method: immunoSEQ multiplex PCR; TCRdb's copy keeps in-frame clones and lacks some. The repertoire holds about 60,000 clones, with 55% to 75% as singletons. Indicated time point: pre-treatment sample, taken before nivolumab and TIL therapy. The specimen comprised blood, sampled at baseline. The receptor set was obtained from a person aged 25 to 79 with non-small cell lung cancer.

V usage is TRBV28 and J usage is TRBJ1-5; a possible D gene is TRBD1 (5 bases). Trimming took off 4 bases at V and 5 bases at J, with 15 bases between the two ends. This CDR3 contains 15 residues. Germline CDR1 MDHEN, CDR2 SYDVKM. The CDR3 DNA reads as TGTGCCAGCAGTTCACCACAGGAAGAACATCAGCCCCAGCATTTT. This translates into CASSSPQEEHQPQHF.

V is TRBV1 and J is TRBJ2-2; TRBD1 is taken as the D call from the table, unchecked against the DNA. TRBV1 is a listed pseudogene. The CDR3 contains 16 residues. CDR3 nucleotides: TGCACCAGCAGCCAGCACAGGGGGCGCGGAACCGGGGAGCTGTTTTTT. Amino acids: CTSSQHRGRGTGELFF.

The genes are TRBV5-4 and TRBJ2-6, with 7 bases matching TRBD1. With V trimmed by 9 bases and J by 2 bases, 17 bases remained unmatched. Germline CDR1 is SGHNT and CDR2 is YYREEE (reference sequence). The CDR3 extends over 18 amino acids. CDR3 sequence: CATSDGTVTWTGANVLTF. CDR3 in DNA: TGTGCCACCTCTGATGGGACAGTCACTTGGACTGGGGCCAACGTCCTGACTTTC.

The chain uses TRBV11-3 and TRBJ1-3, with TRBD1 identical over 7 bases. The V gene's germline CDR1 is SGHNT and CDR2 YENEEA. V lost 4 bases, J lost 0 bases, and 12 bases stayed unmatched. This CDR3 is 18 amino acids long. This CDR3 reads CASSSSSWTGDSGNTIYF. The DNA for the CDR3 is TGTGCCAGCAGCTCGTCCTCCTGGACAGGAGACTCTGGAAACACCATATATTTT. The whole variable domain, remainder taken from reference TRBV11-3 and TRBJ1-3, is EAGVVQSPRYKIIEKKQPVAFWCNPISGHNTLYWYLQNLGQGPELLIRYENEEAVDDSQLPKDRFSAERLKGVDSTLKIQPAELGDSAVYLCASSSSSWTGDSGNTIYFGEGSWLTVV.

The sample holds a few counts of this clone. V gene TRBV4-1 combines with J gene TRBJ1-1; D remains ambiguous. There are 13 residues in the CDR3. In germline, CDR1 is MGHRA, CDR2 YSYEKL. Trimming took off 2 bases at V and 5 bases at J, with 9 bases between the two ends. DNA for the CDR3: TGCGCCAGCAGCCAAAAAAGGGAGACTGAAGCTTTCTTT. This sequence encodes CASSQKRETEAFF.

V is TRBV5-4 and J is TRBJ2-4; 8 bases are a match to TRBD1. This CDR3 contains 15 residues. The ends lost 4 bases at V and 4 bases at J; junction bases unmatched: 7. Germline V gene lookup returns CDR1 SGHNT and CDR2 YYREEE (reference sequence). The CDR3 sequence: CASSQDREWKNIQYF. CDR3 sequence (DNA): TGTGCCAGCAGCCAGGACAGGGAGTGGAAAAACATTCAGTACTTC.

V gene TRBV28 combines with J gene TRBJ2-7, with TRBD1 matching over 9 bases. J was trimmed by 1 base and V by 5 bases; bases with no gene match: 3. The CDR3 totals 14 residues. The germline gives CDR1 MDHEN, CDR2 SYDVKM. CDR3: CASSTGGASYEQYF. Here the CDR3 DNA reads TGTGCCAGCAGTACAGGGGGCGCTTCCTACGAGCAGTACTTC.

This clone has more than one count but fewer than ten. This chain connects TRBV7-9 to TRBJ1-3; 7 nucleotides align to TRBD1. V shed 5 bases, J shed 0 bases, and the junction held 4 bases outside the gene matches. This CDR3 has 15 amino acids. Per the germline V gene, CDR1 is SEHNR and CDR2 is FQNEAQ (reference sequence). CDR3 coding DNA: TGTGCCAGCAGCCACGGGACAGCCTCTGGAAACACCATATATTTT. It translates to CASSHGTASGNTIYF. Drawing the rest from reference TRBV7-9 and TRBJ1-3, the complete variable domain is DTGVSQNPRHKITKRGQNVTFRCDPISEHNRLYWYRQTLGQGPEFLTYFQNEAQLEKSRLLSDRFSAERPKGSFSTLEIQRTEQGDSAMYLCASSHGTASGNTIYFGEGSWLTVV.

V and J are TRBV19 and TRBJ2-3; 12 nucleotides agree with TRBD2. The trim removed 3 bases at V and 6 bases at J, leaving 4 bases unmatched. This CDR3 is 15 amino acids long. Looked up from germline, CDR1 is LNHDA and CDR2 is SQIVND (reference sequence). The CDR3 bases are TGTGCCAGTAGTATTCTAGCGGGAGGGTGGGATACGCAGTATTTT. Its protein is CASSILAGGWDTQYF.

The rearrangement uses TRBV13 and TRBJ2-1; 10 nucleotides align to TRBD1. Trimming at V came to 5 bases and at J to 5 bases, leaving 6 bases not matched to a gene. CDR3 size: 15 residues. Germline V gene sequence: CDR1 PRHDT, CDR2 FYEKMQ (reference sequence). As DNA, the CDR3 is TGTGCCAGCAGCCCAGGGACAGGGGCGAACAATGAGCAGTTCTTC. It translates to CASSPGTGANNEQFF.

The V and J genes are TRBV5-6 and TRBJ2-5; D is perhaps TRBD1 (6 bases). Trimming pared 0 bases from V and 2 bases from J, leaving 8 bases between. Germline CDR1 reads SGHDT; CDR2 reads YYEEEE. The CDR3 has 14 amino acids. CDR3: CASSLVGQQETQYF. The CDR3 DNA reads TGTGCCAGCAGCTTGGTTGGACAGCAAGAGACCCAGTACTTC.

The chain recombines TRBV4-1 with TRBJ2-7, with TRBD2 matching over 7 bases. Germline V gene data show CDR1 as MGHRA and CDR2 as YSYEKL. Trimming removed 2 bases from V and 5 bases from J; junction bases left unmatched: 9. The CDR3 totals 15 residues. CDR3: CASSQWGGSTHEQYF. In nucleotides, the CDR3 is TGCGCCAGCAGCCAATGGGGAGGGTCCACCCACGAGCAGTACTTC.

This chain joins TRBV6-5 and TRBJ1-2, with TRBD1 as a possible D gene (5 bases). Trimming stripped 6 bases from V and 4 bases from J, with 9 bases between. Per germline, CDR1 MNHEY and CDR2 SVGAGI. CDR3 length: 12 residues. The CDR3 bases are TGTGCCAGCAGCTCTACAGGCTATGGCTACACCTTC. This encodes CASSSTGYGYTF.